The next 4 T cell receptor beta chains were all read from a single sample in a study of CD8 T cells in Susac syndrome. RNA in amounts of roughly 0.45 to 1 ug was reverse transcribed with random hexamers. MiXCR, run by TCRdb on the immunoSEQ multiplex PCR reads, gives a single entry per CDR3 protein. The sample has 110,000 or so distinct CDR3 sequences, 80% to 95% seen once; the top ten hold about 0.14%. The specimen was CD4+ T cells from PBMCs. The origin of the receptors is a human donor in good health.

This sequence joins TRBV7-9 and TRBJ2-1, with 14 bases lining up with TRBD2. J lost 5 bases, V lost 5 bases, and 11 bases had no gene match. The germline V gene has CDR1 SEHNR and CDR2 FQNEAQ (reference sequence). CDR3 length: 18 amino acids. CDR3 region: CASSLSDLGLAGDNEQFF. The DNA of the CDR3 is TGTGCCAGCAGCCTTTCGGACTTGGGACTAGCGGGGGACAATGAGCAGTTCTTC.

The genes are TRBV29-1 and TRBJ2-7, with D unclear. CDR1 and CDR2 from the germline V gene are SQVTM and ANQGSEA. V dropped 6 bases and J dropped 0 bases, with 15 bases sitting between them. The CDR3 is 14 residues long. CDR3 DNA sequence: TGCAGCGTCGTGAGACAAACGAGCTCCTACGAGCAGTACTTC. This sequence encodes CSVVRQTSSYEQYF.

The chain employs TRBV10-3 and TRBJ1-4; perhaps TRBD1 as D (5 bases). CDR1 is ENHRY and CDR2 is SYGVKD in the germline V gene. Trimming cost V 6 bases and J 9 bases, with 20 bases left between them. This CDR3 region has 15 residues. This CDR3 reads CAISDNGDATKKLFF. The CDR3, as DNA: TGTGCCATCAGCGACAACGGGGACGCCACGAAAAAACTGTTTTTT.

The J gene is TRBJ2-5, the V gene TRBV6-2 or TRBV6-3, with D maybe TRBD2 (5 bases). This CDR3 region has 13 residues. CDR1 is MNHEY, CDR2 SVGEGT, per germline. Between the trimmed V and J ends, which lost 2 bases and 5 bases, there was a span of 9 bases. In DNA, the CDR3 is TGTGCCAGCAGTTACGAGGGATTGGAGACCCAGTACTTC. It encodes CASSYEGLETQYF.